The source of this T cell receptor beta chain is a study of shared clonotypes between healthy human individuals. Study as a whole: Donors consisted of two women and three men between 18 and 49. Each donor's CD8 memory used one plate, CD8 naive two, each CD4 subset three. Findings of the study overall: A limitation of the genetic and exposure-history diversity represented arose from few donors. Naive CD4 clonotypes overlapped across a few donors at approximately 5.3%.

This clone was seen a single time. Antigen unknown. The CDR3 covers 14 residues. Germline values: CDR1 SGDLS, CDR2 YYNGEE. Trimming removed 4 bases at V and 4 bases at J, with 14 bases between. The method was immunoSEQ multiplex PCR; TCRdb's version includes in-frame clones alone and lacks a portion of them. This sample yields roughly 2 million clones, of which approximately 95% are seen a single time; approximately 0.13% belongs to the top ten. The sequenced material came from naive CD4+ T cells sorted from blood. Specified subset: CD45RA+ positively selected. This receptor was obtained from a young man in good health. The V call is TRBV9, the J call TRBJ1-2; D ambiguous. CDR3: CASSPRGQAYGYTF. The CDR3 nucleotides read TGTGCCAGCAGCCCGAGAGGGCAGGCCTATGGCTACACCTTC.